A selection of T cell receptor beta chains follows, all from one sample in a study of OX40 agonist ivuxolimab in advanced cancers. The method was immunoSEQ multiplex PCR; TCRdb's version includes in-frame clones alone and lacks a portion of them. The table records about 83,000 clones, around four fifths of them present only once. Sequences were derived from CD4+ or CD8+ T cells sorted from blood, sampled in a trial of the OX40 agonist ivuxolimab. Source of these receptors: an adult with an advanced solid tumor such as melanoma, head and neck, liver or kidney cancer. CDR3s include the opening cysteine and the closing phenylalanine or tryptophan. The order of the fields is clone size, V gene, J gene, D gene, CDR3 DNA, CDR3 protein. A D gene is named only where the DNA matches it firmly. Expanded clones get a size class; other rows say once, few or many, or leave the size out.

NA,TRBV2,TRBJ2-2,TRBD1,TGTGCCAGCAGCTATGTACAGGGGGATACCGGGGAGCTGTTTTTT,CASSYVQGDTGELFF
NA,TRBV7-2,TRBJ1-5,NA,TGTGCCAGCAGCTTAGGACCTTACCTACTCAATCAGCCCCAGCATTTT,CASSLGPYLLNQPQHF
NA,TRBV6-5,TRBJ1-1,TRBD1,TGTGCCAGCAGACCCGGGACAGCGAACACTGAAGCTTTCTTT,CASRPGTANTEAFF
NA,TRBV5-5,TRBJ1-5,NA,TGTGCCAGCAGCTGGAAACAGGGATTGGATCAGCCCCAGCATTTT,CASSWKQGLDQPQHF
NA,TRBV28,TRBJ1-2,TRBD1,TGTGCCAGCAGACAACAGGGGGTGGGGCGTGGCTACACCTTC,CASRQQGVGRGYTF
NA,TRBV11-3,TRBJ2-7,NA,TGTGCCAGCAGCTCCGGACGGAGCTCCTACGAGCAGTACTTC,CASSSGRSSYEQYF
NA,TRBV5-4,TRBJ2-5,TRBD2,TGTGCCAGCAGCTTGTCGGGGGGGGTAATCCAAGAGACCCAGTACTTC,CASSLSGGVIQETQYF
NA,TRBV6-5,TRBJ2-3,NA,TGTGCCAGCAGTCCGGGGGCTTCAGATACGCAGTATTTT,CASSPGASDTQYF
few,TRBV28,TRBJ1-6,TRBD1,TGTGCCAGCAGACCCACAGGGGGCTTTTCACCCCTCCACTTT,CASRPTGGFSPLHF
NA,TRBV6-1,TRBJ2-3,TRBD2,TGTGCCAGCAGCGTTAGCGGGGGCGACACAGATACGCAGTATTTT,CASSVSGGDTDTQYF
once,TRBV18,TRBJ1-2,NA,TGTGCCAGCTCACTAGAGGGATCGCGTGGCTACACCTTC,CASSLEGSRGYTF
few,TRBV19,TRBJ1-5,TRBD1,TGTGCCAGCGACAGGGGTGGCAATCAGCCCCAGCATTTT,CASDRGGNQPQHF
NA,TRBV5-6,TRBJ2-7,NA,TGTGCCAGCAGCTTGAGGGGAAGGAGCTCCTACGAGCAGTACTTC,CASSLRGRSSYEQYF
NA,TRBV7-2,TRBJ1-1,NA,TGTGCCAGCAGCCCTGCGGCCCTGAACACTGAAGCTTTCTTT,CASSPAALNTEAFF
NA,TRBV2,TRBJ1-4,TRBD1,TGTGCCAGCAGTATGACAGGGGCGAAACTGTTTTTT,CASSMTGAKLFF
once,TRBV29-1,TRBJ2-1,NA,TGCAGCGTTGCCCGGGACCTAGCCTACAATGAGCAGTTCTTC,CSVARDLAYNEQFF
NA,TRBV28,TRBJ2-2,NA,TGTGCCAGCACCAAGGACAGATACACCGGGGAGCTGTTTTTT,CASTKDRYTGELFF
NA,TRBV19,TRBJ2-1,TRBD2,TGTGCCACTAGGACTAGCGGGGGGGCCGGGGGCTCCTACAATGAGCAGTTCTTC,CATRTSGGAGGSYNEQFF
NA,TRBV5-1,TRBJ1-1,NA,TGCGCCAGCAGCCCCGGGGGTGGCGGGAACCCTGAAGCTTTCTTT,CASSPGGGGNPEAFF
NA,TRBV5-1,TRBJ1-2,NA,TGCGCCAGCAGCTTGGTTTACGGCACTACTAACTATGGCTACACCTTC,CASSLVYGTTNYGYTF
NA,TRBV30,TRBJ1-6,NA,TGTGCCTGGAATCACGGGGTAAACTCACCCCTCCACTTT,CAWNHGVNSPLHF
NA,TRBV10-3,TRBJ1-3,NA,TGTGCCATCAGTGGCCACGTGGACACCATATATTTT,CAISGHVDTIYF
few,TRBV28,TRBJ2-7,TRBD1,TGTGCCAGCAGGGTCGACAGGGGGCGCATGGCACAGTACTTC,CASRVDRGRMAQYF
NA,TRBV19,TRBJ2-6,NA,TGTGCCAGTAGTATTCAGGGCCGAAGCTCTGGGGCCAACGTCCTGACTTTC,CASSIQGRSSGANVLTF
NA,TRBV19,TRBJ2-2,NA,TGTGCCAGTAAGAAACAGGGAGATACCGGGGAGCTGTTTTTT,CASKKQGDTGELFF